The 31 T cell receptor beta chains given below trace back to one sample, sequenced in a study of early T cells in non-severe SARS-CoV-2 infection. TCRdb itself ran the 5' RACE reads through MiXCR, one entry per CDR3 protein. The repertoire holds 53,000 or so distinct CDR3 sequences, with 9% to 15% as singletons. This specimen was whole blood, taken at baseline. The receptors here all came from an adult who was a healthcare worker with PCR-confirmed SARS-CoV-2 infection or an uninfected control (not recorded which).

This clonotype was recorded at least ten times. This chain connects TRBV7-6 to TRBJ2-1; TRBD2 is a possible D gene (6 bases). Germline values: CDR1 SGHVS, CDR2 FNYEAQ. The CDR3 is made up of 13 amino acids. Trimming removed 6 bases at V and 7 bases at J, with 13 bases between. The CDR3 sequence is CASSPGTQNEQFF. The CDR3 coding sequence is TGTGCCAGCAGTCCCGGGACTCAGAATGAGCAGTTCTTC.

In this sample, this clonotype turned up many times. This chain links TRBV28 with TRBJ2-7, with 8 bases fitting TRBD1. CDR3 length: 16 residues. Germline CDR1 reads MDHEN; CDR2 reads SYDVKM. After removal of 5 bases from V and 1 base from J, the junction contained 10 bases not matched to a gene. Written as DNA, the CDR3 is TGTGCCAGCAGTCCCGTCGGACAGGGTTCGTCCTACGAGCAGTACTTC. The encoded protein is CASSPVGQGSSYEQYF.

The rearrangement uses TRBV18 and TRBJ2-1; no clear D. This CDR3 contains 13 residues. Trimming took 0 bases from V and 7 from J, leaving 7 bases between them. CDR1 is KGHSH and CDR2 is LQKENI in the germline V gene. CDR3 bases: TGTGCCAGCTCACCACCAACCCTTAATGAGCAGTTCTTC. Amino acid sequence: CASSPPTLNEQFF.

At least ten counts were recorded for this clonotype. CDR3 sequence reads: CASSLAVSADTQYF. The CDR3 DNA is TGTGCCAGCAGCTTAGCAGTATCCGCAGATACGCAGTATTTT. The J gene is TRBJ2-3, the V gene TRBV7-2; D unclear. Germline loops: CDR1 SGHTA, CDR2 FQGNSA. This CDR3 comprises 14 residues. Trimming left V 0 bases short and J 4 bases short, with 8 bases between. Looking up the rest from reference TRBV7-2 and TRBJ2-3 gives the full variable domain: GAGVSQSPSNKVTEKGKDVELRCDPISGHTALYWYRQSLGQGLEFLIYFQGNSAPDKSGLPSDRFSAERTGGSVSTLTIQRTQQEDSAVYLCASSLAVSADTQYFGPGTRLTVL.

This clonotype was seen a few times. V usage is TRBV7-2 and J usage is TRBJ1-2; D ambiguous. The CDR3 runs to 15 residues. The V gene lost 3 bases and the J gene lost 2 bases, with 13 bases spanning the gap. The germline gives CDR1 SGHTA, CDR2 FQGNSA. DNA of the CDR3: TGTGCCAGCAGCTTCATTAGTCAGACGAACTATGGCTACACCTTC. As protein: CASSFISQTNYGYTF.

The V gene is TRBV28, the J gene TRBJ1-1, with a tentative D call TRBD1 (5 bases). V dropped 5 bases and J dropped 3 bases, with 10 bases sitting between them. Germline assignment: CDR1 MDHEN and CDR2 SYDVKM. This CDR3 region has 13 residues. The CDR3 is CASSPGDDTEAFF. The CDR3 region has the DNA TGTGCCAGCAGTCCCGGGGACGACACTGAAGCTTTCTTT.

This clonotype came up a few times. The chain has TRBV9 and TRBJ2-7; 7 nucleotides match TRBD2. This CDR3 spans 14 amino acids. The V gene end was trimmed by 4 bases and the J gene end by 5 bases; junction bases not matched to a gene: 9. The V gene's germline CDR1 is SGDLS and CDR2 YYNGEE. CDR3 sequence (DNA): TGTGCCAGCAGCCCCAGGACTAGTCCCCACGAGCAGTACTTC. It encodes CASSPRTSPHEQYF.

V and J are TRBV12-3 or TRBV12-4 and TRBJ1-2, with D unclear. V lost 0 bases and J 3 bases, leaving 8 bases between the germline ends. This CDR3 comprises 14 residues. The CDR3, as DNA: TGTGCCAGCAGTTTAGCGGCAGGTTACTATGGCTACACCTTC. It codes for CASSLAAGYYGYTF.

This clonotype was counted only a few times. One junction end disagrees with the germline gene, perhaps due to a read error. The chain uses TRBV10-1 and TRBJ2-4, with TRBD2 as a possible D gene (5 bases). CDR1 and CDR2 (germline): WNHNN, SYGVQD (reference sequence). This CDR3 comprises 10 residues. The DNA of the CDR3 is TGCGCCATTTGGTGGACTGCGGCCGCCTTC. Amino acid sequence: CAIWWTAAAF.

This clonotype has at least ten counts. This chain connects TRBV4-1 to TRBJ2-7; D remains ambiguous. The germline CDR1 and CDR2 sequences are MGHRA and YSYEKL. The CDR3 is 14 residues long. The V gene lost 0 bases and the J gene lost 2 bases, with 8 bases spanning the gap. The CDR3 nucleotides read TGCGCCAGCAGCCAAGATTTGCCAGCCTACGAGCAGTACTTC. Its translation is CASSQDLPAYEQYF.

This clonotype was seen only a few times. The chain uses TRBV28 and TRBJ2-4; tentatively, D is TRBD2 (6 bases). The germline V and J ends were trimmed by 0 bases and 5 bases, with 11 bases remaining between them. CDR3 length: 15 amino acids. Germline V gives CDR1 MDHEN, CDR2 SYDVKM. The CDR3 is CASSLWGTSENIQYF. The CDR3 DNA reads TGTGCCAGCAGTTTATGGGGGACTTCGGAAAACATTCAGTACTTC.

This clonotype appeared a few times. The rearrangement joins TRBV10-3 to TRBJ2-1; TRBD2 matches at 8 bases. V shed 8 bases and J 10 bases; nucleotides not matched to a gene: 10. The CDR3 contains 13 residues. Germline V gives CDR1 ENHRY, CDR2 SYGVKD. The CDR3 DNA sequence: TGTGCCATCCGGGGGGCGGGAGGAGAGGAGCAGTTCTTC. The encoded protein is CAIRGAGGEEQFF.

This clonotype was seen more than once but under ten times. The rearrangement links TRBV4-1 to TRBJ2-5; a weak D match, TRBD1 (5 bases). This CDR3 contains 15 residues. The ends were cut back, 1 base at V and 5 bases at J, with 14 bases in the middle. Germline V gives CDR1 MGHRA, CDR2 YSYEKL. This chain's CDR3 is CASSQGRQTWETQYF. The CDR3 nucleotides read TGCGCCAGCAGCCAAGGGAGACAGACGTGGGAGACCCAGTACTTC.

This clonotype was found many times. The CDR3 loop is CASSEDSLNPSTDTQYF. The CDR3 bases are TGTGCCAGCAGTGAGGACAGCCTGAACCCTAGCACAGATACGCAGTATTTT. The chain links TRBV12-3 or TRBV12-4 to TRBJ2-3; the D gene is possibly TRBD1 (6 bases). The CDR3 has 17 residues. V lost 5 bases, J lost 0 bases, and 18 bases lay in between.

This clonotype has more than one count but fewer than ten. V usage is TRBV5-4 and J usage is TRBJ1-6; 8 bases map to TRBD1. Germline trimming cut 4 bases from V and 9 bases from J; bases unmatched to any gene: 9. The CDR3 spans 15 residues. Germline values: CDR1 SGHNT, CDR2 YYREEE (reference sequence). CDR3 sequence: CASSIRDRRTSPLHF. The CDR3 nucleotides read TGTGCCAGCAGCATCCGGGACAGGCGGACTTCACCCCTCCACTTT.

Ten or more counts support this clonotype. V is TRBV7-2 and J is TRBJ2-7, with TRBD2 as a possible D gene (6 bases). The V gene lost 5 bases and the J gene lost 7 bases, with 24 bases spanning the gap. CDR1 and CDR2 (germline): SGHTA, FQGNSA. The CDR3 runs 16 residues. The CDR3: CASSLLSGAVSGEQYF. DNA of the CDR3: TGTGCCAGCAGCCTCCTTAGCGGAGCAGTCTCGGGGGAGCAGTACTTC.

Ten or more counts support this clonotype. The rearrangement joins TRBV6-2 or TRBV6-3 to TRBJ1-1; possibly TRBD1 for D (5 bases). Trimming cost V 3 bases and J 0 bases, with 11 bases left between them. This CDR3 contains 15 residues. Germline CDR1 and CDR2: MNHEY and SVGEGT. CDR3 coding DNA: TGTGCCAGCAGTTATAGGCGACAGCTGAACACTGAAGCTTTCTTT. It is translated as CASSYRRQLNTEAFF.

In its sample, this clonotype was seen many times. The rearrangement links TRBV7-8 to TRBJ1-4; 8 bases are shared with TRBD1. Trimming at V came to 4 bases and at J to 7 bases, leaving 8 bases not matched to a gene. CDR1 is SGHVS and CDR2 is FQNEAQ in the germline V gene. CDR3 length: 15 residues. The CDR3 loop reads CASSSPDRAGEKLFF. The CDR3 DNA is TGTGCCAGCAGCTCCCCGGACAGGGCGGGTGAAAAACTGTTTTTT.

By sample share, this clonotype is medium-sized (0.01 to 0.1%). The chain carries TRBV24-1 and TRBJ1-5; 9 bases line up with TRBD1. Germline CDR1 reads KGHDR; CDR2 reads SFDVKD. The CDR3 has 14 residues. V trimming: 8 bases; J trimming: 6 bases; junction bases outside the gene matches: 7. CDR3 nucleotides: TGTGCCACCATGGGACAGGGAGATTCTCAGCCCCAGCATTTT. This codes for CATMGQGDSQPQHF.

This clonotype was found a few times. The chain carries TRBV7-2 and TRBJ2-5; 7 positions match TRBD2. Germline V lookup: CDR1 SGHTA, CDR2 FQGNSA. The CDR3 runs to 14 residues. Unmatched junction bases numbered 5, after V lost 5 bases and J lost 2 bases. Written as DNA, the CDR3 is TGTGCCAGCAGCATCCAAGCGGGACAAGAGACCCAGTACTTC. It is translated as CASSIQAGQETQYF.

This clonotype has at least ten counts. J is TRBJ1-4 and V is TRBV7-2; D remains unclear. V shed 1 base and J shed 0 bases, with 6 bases lying between them. The CDR3 consists of 15 residues. Germline V gene lookup returns CDR1 SGHTA and CDR2 FQGNSA. The chain's CDR3 is CASSLVVATNEKLFF. The CDR3 DNA sequence: TGTGCCAGCAGCTTAGTGGTGGCAACTAATGAAAAACTGTTTTTT.

This clonotype was seen many times. The chain carries TRBV2 and TRBJ2-1; the D gene is possibly TRBD2 (6 bases). Looked up from germline, CDR1 is SNHLY and CDR2 is FYNNEI. Trimming shortened V by 2 bases and J by 12 bases, and 20 bases separated the two germline ends. CDR3 length: 15 residues. CDR3 DNA: TGTGCCAGCAGTGAATTGGAGGGAGCCGGGGTGGGGCAGTTCTTC. Residues: CASSELEGAGVGQFF.

The chain links TRBV12-3 or TRBV12-4 to TRBJ2-4, with D possibly TRBD2 on 5 matching bases. The CDR3 loop spans 15 amino acids. Trimming removed 3 bases at V and 1 base at J, with 10 bases between. For the CDR3, the DNA is TGTGCCAGCAGTTTCGGGGTGATGGCCAAAAACATTCAGTACTTC. Encoded protein: CASSFGVMAKNIQYF.

The rearrangement uses TRBV20-1 and TRBJ2-7; D is possibly TRBD2 (6 bases). Trimming took off 0 bases at V and 3 bases at J, with 18 bases between the two ends. The germline CDR1 and CDR2 sequences are DFQATT and SNEGSKA (reference sequence). This CDR3 has 16 residues. This chain's CDR3 is CSARDANRDWSYEQYF. The DNA of the CDR3 is TGCAGTGCTAGAGATGCGAATCGGGACTGGAGCTACGAGCAGTACTTC.

The DNA for the CDR3 is TGTGCCAGCAGCTCTGGGACCTACAATGAAAAACTGTTTTTT. Translating gives CASSSGTYNEKLFF. The genes are TRBV5-6 and TRBJ1-4, with D perhaps TRBD1 (5 bases). The CDR3 runs to 14 residues. CDR1 is SGHDT and CDR2 is YYEEEE in the germline V gene. V was pared by 3 bases and J by 5 bases, with 11 bases between.

The sample holds a few counts of this clonotype. The chain uses TRBV29-1 and TRBJ2-7; a weak D match, TRBD1 (6 bases). Germline V lookup: CDR1 SQVTM, CDR2 ANQGSEA. V lost 6 bases and J lost 1, with 13 bases in between. The CDR3 has 13 residues. In nucleotides, the CDR3 is TGCAGCGTAGGGACATCGAGGTCCTACGAGCAGTACTTC. Its translation is CSVGTSRSYEQYF.

This clonotype was counted a few times. V usage is TRBV6-2 or TRBV6-3 and J usage is TRBJ2-2; 11 bases are shared with TRBD2. V lost 5 bases to trimming and J lost 2 bases; unmatched junction nucleotides: 10. CDR3 length equals 18 residues. Germline assignment: CDR1 MNHEY and CDR2 SVGEGT. In nucleotides, the CDR3 is TGTGCCAGCAGTCAGACCGGGACTAGCGGATTTAACACCGGGGAGCTGTTTTTT. It yields the protein CASSQTGTSGFNTGELFF.

This clonotype has ten or more counts. The chain recombines TRBV5-4 with TRBJ2-7, with 14 bases aligning to TRBD2. CDR3 length: 16 amino acids. Per germline, CDR1 SGHNT and CDR2 YYREEE (reference sequence). V was pared by 3 bases and J by 5 bases, with 7 bases of the junction left unmatched. CDR3 coding DNA: TGTGCCAGCAGCTCGGGACTAGCGGGAGCCACTAACGAGCAGTACTTC. Encoded protein: CASSSGLAGATNEQYF.

This clonotype appeared many times. V gene TRBV6-2 or TRBV6-3 combines with J gene TRBJ2-2; D is ambiguous. V lost 4 bases and J lost 4, with 4 bases in between. The germline V gene has CDR1 MNHEY and CDR2 SVGEGT. The CDR3 contains 12 residues. CDR3 protein: CASSFTTGELFF. The CDR3 bases are TGTGCCAGCAGTTTCACCACCGGGGAGCTGTTTTTT.

This chain uses TRBV10-3 with TRBJ1-1, with a tentative D call TRBD1 (6 bases). With 7 bases removed from V and 3 bases from J, the gap between germline ends came to 15 bases. The V gene's germline CDR1 is ENHRY and CDR2 SYGVKD. CDR3 length: 14 amino acids. Here the CDR3 reads CAINRGGRDTEAFF. The CDR3 bases are TGTGCCATCAATCGAGGGGGTCGGGACACTGAAGCTTTCTTT.

Ten or more counts support this clonotype. V is TRBV7-7 and J is TRBJ2-3; 7 bases align to TRBD1. The CDR3 length is 15 residues. Germline CDR1 is SSHAT and CDR2 is FNYEAQ (reference sequence). Trimming cost V 4 bases and J 2 bases; bases outside gene matches: 6. The CDR3 loop reads CASSSGTAHTDTQYF. The CDR3 region has the DNA TGTGCCAGCAGCTCCGGGACAGCTCACACAGATACGCAGTATTTT. Supplemented by reference TRBV7-7 and TRBJ2-3, the full variable domain reads GAGVSQSPRYKVTKRGQDVTLRCDPISSHATLYWYQQALGQGPEFLTYFNYEAQPDKSGLPSDRFSAERPEGSISTLTIQRTEQRDSAMYRCASSSGTAHTDTQYFGPGTRLTVL.